This T cell receptor (beta chain) was identified during a study of PD-1 blockade in mismatch repair-deficient tumors. As for the study in general: Enrolled about 2012-2016, patients had progressing, pretreated mismatch repair-deficient cancers of approximately 13 types. Study findings and constraints: Tumor-resident clones, often undetectable pretreatment in blood, expanded then contracted after pembrolizumab.

The CDR3 contains 16 residues. Per the germline V gene, CDR1 is SGHNT and CDR2 is YYREEE (reference sequence). Trimming cost V 8 bases and J 1 base; bases outside gene matches: 8. The method was immunoSEQ multiplex PCR; TCRdb's version includes in-frame clones alone and lacks a portion of them. The sample has more than 50,000 clones, 88% seen once. With respect to this clone: Its antigen remains unknown.

PCR or immunohistochemistry showed mismatch repair deficiency in every enrolled patient. TCRs were sequenced from three patients responding to pembrolizumab. The rearrangement links TRBV5-4 to TRBJ2-3; TRBD2 aligns across 12 bases. The starting material was peripheral blood, obtained 52 weeks after starting pembrolizumab. The clonotype was recovered from an adult with mismatch repair-deficient cancer. CDR3 loop: CASRLAGVGGTDTQYF. CDR3 in DNA: TGTGCCAGTAGACTAGCGGGAGTAGGGGGCACAGATACGCAGTATTTT.